This T cell receptor (beta chain) was recorded in a study of blood T cell repertoires in COVID-19. Across the study: Acute-phase and convalescent COVID-19 samples originated in the United States, Italy and Spain. Sample material is recorded as cDNA or gDNA derived from T cells, B-cell-depleted T cells, or PBMCs.

The CDR3 length is 14 residues. V lost 4 bases, J lost 5 bases, and 7 bases stayed unmatched. Germline V gives CDR1 LNHDA, CDR2 SQIVND (reference sequence). In the authors' workflow: Amplification of reference gene primers was used by the study to estimate nucleated cell counts. Produced via immunoSEQ multiplex PCR; TCRdb's table is partial and in-frame only. V, J and clone size reflect that table, while D and trimming were determined from the DNA. The data hold some 130,000 clones, with around 80% observed a single time. The TCR comes from a man aged 60 to 69 who had recovered from COVID-19. The sequenced material came from peripheral blood. The chain carries TRBV19 and TRBJ1-1; 7 nucleotides line up with TRBD1. CDR3 nucleotide sequence: TGTGCCAGTAGTACAGGGGGAGGAAGGACTGAAGCTTTCTTT. It encodes CASSTGGGRTEAFF.